This is a list of T cell receptor beta chains from one sample in a study of T cell responses to AZD1222 COVID-19 vaccine. Method: immunoSEQ multiplex PCR; TCRdb's copy keeps in-frame clones and lacks some. The repertoire holds about 130,000 clones, with roughly 92% as singletons. The specimen comprised peripheral blood, sampled on day 0 of AZD1222 vaccination. The receptors were gathered from an adult in good health. CDR3s include the opening cysteine and the closing phenylalanine or tryptophan. The D gene is left open where the match is weak. For some rows the clone size is stated as once, few or many, or as a class when expanded; others skip it.

D,size,J,V,CDR3,DNA
.,.,TRBJ1-4,TRBV19,CASSFPGREGEKLFF,TGTGCCAGTAGTTTCCCCGGGAGAGAAGGGGAAAAACTGTTTTTT
TRBD1,.,TRBJ1-1,TRBV19,CASSINRGSANTEAFF,TGTGCCAGTAGTATCAACAGGGGAAGTGCGAACACTGAAGCTTTCTTT
.,.,TRBJ2-1,TRBV5-1,CASSLVGIEEQFF,TGCGCCAGCAGCTTGGTTGGCATTGAAGAGCAGTTCTTC
.,.,TRBJ2-3,TRBV28,CASSPTWGLDTQYF,TGTGCCAGCAGTCCGACGTGGGGCCTAGATACGCAGTATTTT
.,.,TRBJ2-7,TRBV18,CASSPARAYEQYF,TGTGCCAGCTCACCGGCCAGAGCCTACGAGCAGTACTTC
TRBD1,once,TRBJ2-2,TRBV5-1,CASSSGTGISPGELFF,TGCGCCAGCAGCTCCGGGACAGGGATTTCCCCCGGGGAGCTGTTTTTT
TRBD1,.,TRBJ2-7,TRBV9,CASSPGQVPYEQYF,TGTGCCAGCAGCCCGGGACAGGTCCCCTACGAGCAGTACTTC
.,.,TRBJ2-3,TRBV3-1/TRBV3-2,CASSHGRTSTDTQYF,TGTGCCAGCAGCCACGGACGGACTAGCACAGATACGCAGTATTTT
.,.,TRBJ2-1,TRBV9,CASSAGPYEQFF,TGTGCCAGCAGCGCCGGCCCCTACGAGCAGTTCTTC
.,.,TRBJ1-3,TRBV3-1/TRBV3-2,CASSQGDYSGNTIYF,TGTGCCAGCAGCCAAGGAGATTACTCTGGAAACACCATATATTTT
.,.,TRBJ1-6,TRBV2,CASHKEGGSPLHF,TGTGCCAGCCACAAGGAAGGGGGATCACCCCTCCACTTT
.,.,TRBJ1-4,TRBV4-1,CASSQDRVGGRELFF,TGCGCCAGCAGCCAAGATAGGGTCGGGGGAAGGGAACTGTTTTTT
TRBD1,once,TRBJ1-2,TRBV7-9,CASSLAGTETNYGYTF,TGTGCCAGCAGCTTAGCCGGGACAGAGACTAACTATGGCTACACCTTC
.,.,TRBJ2-1,TRBV5-4,CASSPRDRVGEGQFF,TGTGCCAGCAGCCCTCGGGACCGAGTGGGGGAAGGGCAGTTCTTC
.,.,TRBJ1-1,TRBV29-1,CSGVGGAFDTEAFF,TGCAGCGGCGTGGGAGGGGCCTTCGACACTGAAGCTTTCTTT